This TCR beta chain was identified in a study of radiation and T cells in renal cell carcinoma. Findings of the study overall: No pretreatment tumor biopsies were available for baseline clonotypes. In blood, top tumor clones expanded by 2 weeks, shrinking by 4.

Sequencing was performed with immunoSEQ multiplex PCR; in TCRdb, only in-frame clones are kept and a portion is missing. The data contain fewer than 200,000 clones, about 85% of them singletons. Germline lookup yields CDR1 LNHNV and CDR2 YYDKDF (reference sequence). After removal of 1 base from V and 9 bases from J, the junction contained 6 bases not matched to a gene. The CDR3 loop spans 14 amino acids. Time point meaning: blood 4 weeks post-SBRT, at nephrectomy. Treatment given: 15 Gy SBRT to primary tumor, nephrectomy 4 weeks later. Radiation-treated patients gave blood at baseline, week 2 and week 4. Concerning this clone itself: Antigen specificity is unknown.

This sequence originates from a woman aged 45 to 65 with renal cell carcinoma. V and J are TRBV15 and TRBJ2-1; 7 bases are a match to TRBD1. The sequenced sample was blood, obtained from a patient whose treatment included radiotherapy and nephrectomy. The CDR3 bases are TGTGCCACCAGCAGAGTAGGGGGCGCGGGTGAGCAGTTCTTC. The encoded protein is CATSRVGGAGEQFF.